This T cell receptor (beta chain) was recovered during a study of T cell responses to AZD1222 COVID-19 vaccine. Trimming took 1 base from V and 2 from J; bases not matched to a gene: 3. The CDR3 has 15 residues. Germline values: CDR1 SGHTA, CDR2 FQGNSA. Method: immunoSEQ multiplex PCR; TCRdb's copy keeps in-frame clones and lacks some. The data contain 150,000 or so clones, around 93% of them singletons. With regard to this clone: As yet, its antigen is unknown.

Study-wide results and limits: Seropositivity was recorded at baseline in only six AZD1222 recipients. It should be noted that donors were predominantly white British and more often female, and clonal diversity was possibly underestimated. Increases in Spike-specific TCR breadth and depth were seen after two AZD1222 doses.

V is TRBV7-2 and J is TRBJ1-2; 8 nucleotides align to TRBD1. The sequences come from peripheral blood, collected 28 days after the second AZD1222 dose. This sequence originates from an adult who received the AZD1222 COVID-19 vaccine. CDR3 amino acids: CASSLEGQANYGYTF. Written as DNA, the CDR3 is TGTGCCAGCAGCTTAGAGGGACAGGCAAACTATGGCTACACCTTC.